This TCR beta chain was recorded in a study of cytotoxic CD8 clonotypes in ibrutinib-treated CLL. Study-wide findings and caveats: Public clonotypes showed up rarely, and on treatment they shrank or held steady.

Roughly 2 micrograms of genomic DNA from cryopreserved PBMCs went into TCR beta libraries. Method: immunoSEQ multiplex PCR; TCRdb's copy keeps in-frame clones and lacks some. Of over 120,000 clones in the sample, 70% to 90% were seen once. The germline V and J ends were trimmed by 4 bases and 5 bases, with 5 bases remaining between them. This CDR3 is 11 amino acids long. Germline values: CDR1 MNHEY, CDR2 SVGAGI. On this clone: What it binds is not known. Other nucleotide sequences in the sample specify the same CDR3.

The receptor's source is a human donor with chronic lymphocytic leukemia. Sequenced here: PBMCs, sampled after 36 months of ibrutinib treatment. The chain recombines TRBV6-5 with TRBJ1-1; possible D gene TRBD1, 5 bases. In DNA, the CDR3 is TGTGCCAGCAGTTCAGGGACTGAAGCTTTCTTT. This codes for CASSSGTEAFF.